The entry below describes one T cell receptor beta chain. With random hexamers, about 0.5 to 1 ug RNA was reverse transcribed. In TCRdb, the immunoSEQ multiplex PCR reads were re-called with MiXCR into one record per CDR3 protein. This sample carries under 200,000 distinct CDR3 sequences, more than 90% of them seen once, and the ten largest clones take 0.075% to 0.1%. CDR3 size: 13 residues. Germline V gives CDR1 ENHRY, CDR2 SYGVKD. Unmatched junction bases numbered 9, after V lost 11 bases and J lost 5 bases. The data derive from a study of CD8 T cells in Susac syndrome. The sample taken for sequencing was CD4+ T cells from PBMCs. The rearrangement links TRBV10-3 to TRBJ2-3; 8 nucleotides agree with TRBD2. This receptor was obtained from a human donor with Susac syndrome. CDR3 sequence (DNA): TGTGCCGGCCGCGGGGGGCACGTAGATACGCAGTATTTT. This gives the protein CAGRGGHVDTQYF.